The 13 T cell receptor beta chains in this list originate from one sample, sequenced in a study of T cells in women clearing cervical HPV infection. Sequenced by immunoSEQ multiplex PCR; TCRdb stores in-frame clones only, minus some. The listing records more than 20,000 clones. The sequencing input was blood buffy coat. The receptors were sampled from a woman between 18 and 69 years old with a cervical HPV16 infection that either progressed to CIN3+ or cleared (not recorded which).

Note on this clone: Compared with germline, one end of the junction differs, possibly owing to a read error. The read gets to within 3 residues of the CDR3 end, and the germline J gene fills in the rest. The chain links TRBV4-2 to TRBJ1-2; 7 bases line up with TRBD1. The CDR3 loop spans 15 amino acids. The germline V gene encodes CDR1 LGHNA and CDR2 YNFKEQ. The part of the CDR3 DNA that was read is TGCGCCAGCAGCCAAGTTACAGGGGATAATCGTGGC. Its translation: CASSQVTGDNRG. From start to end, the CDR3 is CASSQVTGDNRGYTF.

CDR3 DNA, as far as it was read: TGTGCCAGCTCACGGACAGGGTATGGCAAAAACATT. As protein: CASSRTGYGKNI. The entire CDR3 reads CASSRTGYGKNIQYF. The V and J genes are TRBV18 and TRBJ2-4, with 8 bases lining up with TRBD1. The read gets to within 3 residues of the CDR3 end, and the germline J gene fills in the rest. There are 15 residues in the CDR3. The germline V gene has CDR1 KGHSH and CDR2 LQKENI. The ends lost 4 bases at V and 3 bases at J; junction bases unmatched: 5.

The CDR3 is CSVDDRGYNEQFF. The CDR3 DNA, read in part, is TGCAGCGTTGATGACAGGGGTTACAATGAG. This chain uses TRBV29-1 with TRBJ2-1, with 8 nucleotides matching TRBD1. The read stops 3 residues short of the end of the CDR3; the missing end is completed from the germline J gene. The CDR3 extends over 13 amino acids. CDR1 is SQVTM and CDR2 is ANQGSEA in the germline V gene. V was pared by 3 bases and J by 4 bases, with 2 bases of the junction left unmatched.

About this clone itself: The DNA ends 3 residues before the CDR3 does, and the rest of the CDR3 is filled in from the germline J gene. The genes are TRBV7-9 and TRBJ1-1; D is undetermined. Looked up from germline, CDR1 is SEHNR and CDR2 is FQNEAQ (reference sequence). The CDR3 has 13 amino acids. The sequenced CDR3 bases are TGTGCCAGCAGCTACACAGAGGCGGGAAAA. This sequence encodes CASSYTEAGK. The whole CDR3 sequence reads CASSYTEAGKAFF.

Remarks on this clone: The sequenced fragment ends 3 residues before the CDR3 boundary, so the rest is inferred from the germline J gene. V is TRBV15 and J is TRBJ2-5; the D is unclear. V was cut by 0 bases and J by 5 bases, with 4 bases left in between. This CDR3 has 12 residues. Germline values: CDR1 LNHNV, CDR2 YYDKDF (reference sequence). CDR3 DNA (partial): TGTGCCACCAGCAGAGATGCGGAGACC. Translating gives CATSRDAET. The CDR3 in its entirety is CATSRDAETQYF.

The CDR3 DNA, read in part, is TGTGCCAGCAGCTTAGCCGGGACTAGCGGATACAATGAG. It specifies CASSLAGTSGYNE. The whole CDR3 protein reads CASSLAGTSGYNEQFF. The rearrangement links TRBV7-7 to TRBJ2-1; 11 positions match TRBD2. The CDR3 goes on 3 residues after the read ends, and that part is filled in from the germline J gene. The ends lost 0 bases at V and 4 bases at J; junction bases unmatched: 2. The germline gives CDR1 SSHAT, CDR2 FNYEAQ (reference sequence). This CDR3 has 16 amino acids. The full variable domain, with the rest looked up from reference TRBV7-7 and TRBJ2-1, is GAGVSQSPRYKVTKRGQDVTLRCDPISSHATLYWYQQALGQGPEFLTYFNYEAQPDKSGLPSDRFSAERPEGSISTLTIQRTEQRDSAMYRCASSLAGTSGYNEQFFGPGTRLTVL.

The sequenced part of the CDR3 DNA is TGCAGTGCTAGTGACAGGGGCAAGGAA. The encoded protein is CSASDRGKE. The whole CDR3 is CSASDRGKEAFF. This chain uses TRBV20-1 with TRBJ1-1; 8 bases are shared with TRBD1. The read ends 3 residues shy of where the CDR3 ends; the end is completed using the germline J gene. CDR1 and CDR2 (germline): DFQATT, SNEGSKA (reference sequence). The CDR3 is 12 amino acids.

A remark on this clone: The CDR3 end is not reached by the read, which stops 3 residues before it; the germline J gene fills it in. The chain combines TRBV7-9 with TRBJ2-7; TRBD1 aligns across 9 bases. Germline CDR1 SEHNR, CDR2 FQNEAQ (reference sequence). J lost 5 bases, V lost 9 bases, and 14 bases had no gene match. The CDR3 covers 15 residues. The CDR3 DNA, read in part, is TGTGCCAGTTTGAATCTTGGGACAGGGTCGCACGAG. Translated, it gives CASLNLGTGSHE. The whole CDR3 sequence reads CASLNLGTGSHEQYF. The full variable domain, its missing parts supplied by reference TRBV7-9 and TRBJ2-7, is DTGVSQNPRHKITKRGQNVTFRCDPISEHNRLYWYRQTLGQGPEFLTYFQNEAQLEKSRLLSDRFSAERPKGSFSTLEIQRTEQGDSAMYLCASLNLGTGSHEQYFGPGTRLTVT.

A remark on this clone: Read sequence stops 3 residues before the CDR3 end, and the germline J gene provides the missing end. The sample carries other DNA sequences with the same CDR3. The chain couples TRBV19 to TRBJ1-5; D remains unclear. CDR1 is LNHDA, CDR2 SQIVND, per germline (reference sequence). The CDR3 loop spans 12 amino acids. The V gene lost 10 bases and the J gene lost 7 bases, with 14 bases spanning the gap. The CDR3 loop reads CATQGAGQPQHF. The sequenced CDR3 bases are TGTGCCACCCAAGGTGCGGGCCAGCCC. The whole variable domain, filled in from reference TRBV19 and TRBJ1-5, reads DGGITQSPKYLFRKEGQNVTLSCEQNLNHDAMYWYRQDPGQGLRLIYYSQIVNDFQKGDIAEGYSVSREKKESFPLTVTSAQKNPTAFYLCATQGAGQPQHFGDGTRLSIL.

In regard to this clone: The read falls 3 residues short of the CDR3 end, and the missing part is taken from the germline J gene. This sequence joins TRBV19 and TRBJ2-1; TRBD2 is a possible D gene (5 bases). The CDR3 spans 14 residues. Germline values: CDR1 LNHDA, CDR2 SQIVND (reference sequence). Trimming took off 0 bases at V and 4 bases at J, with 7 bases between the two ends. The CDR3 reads CASSIDTGYNEQFF. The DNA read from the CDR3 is TGTGCCAGTAGTATAGATACGGGGTACAATGAG.

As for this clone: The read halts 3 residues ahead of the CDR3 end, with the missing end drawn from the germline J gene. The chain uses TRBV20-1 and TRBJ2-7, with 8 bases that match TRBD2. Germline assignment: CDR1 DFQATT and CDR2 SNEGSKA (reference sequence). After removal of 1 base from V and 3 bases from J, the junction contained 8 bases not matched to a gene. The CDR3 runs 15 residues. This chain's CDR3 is CSARGGSGTYYEQYF. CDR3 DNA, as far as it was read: TGCAGTGCTAGAGGGGGTAGCGGGACCTACTACGAG.

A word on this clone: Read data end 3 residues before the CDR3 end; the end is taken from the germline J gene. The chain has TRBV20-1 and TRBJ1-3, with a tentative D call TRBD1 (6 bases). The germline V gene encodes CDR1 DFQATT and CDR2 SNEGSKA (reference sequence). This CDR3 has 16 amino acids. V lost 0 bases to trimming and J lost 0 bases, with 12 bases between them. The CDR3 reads CSARDKRGSSGNTIYF. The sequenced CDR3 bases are TGCAGTGCTAGAGATAAGAGGGGGAGCTCTGGAAACACC.

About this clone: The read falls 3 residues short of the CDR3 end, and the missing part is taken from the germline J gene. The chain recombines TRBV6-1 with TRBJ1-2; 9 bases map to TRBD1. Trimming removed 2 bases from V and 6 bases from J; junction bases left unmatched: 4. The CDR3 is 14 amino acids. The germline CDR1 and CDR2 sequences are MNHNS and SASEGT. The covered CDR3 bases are TGTGCCAGCAGTGAATTACAGGGGGCTGATGGC. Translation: CASSELQGADG. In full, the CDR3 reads CASSELQGADGYTF.